This is a list of T cell receptor beta chains from one sample in a study of T cell changes during pregnancy in multiple sclerosis. Clones were sequenced by immunoSEQ multiplex PCR, and TCRdb holds only the in-frame ones, with some missing. The sample lists 30,000 to 50,000 clones; 92% were seen once. The source was CD4+ T cells from peripheral blood mononuclear cells, collected in the third trimester of pregnancy. These receptors were collected from a female donor with multiple sclerosis, enrolled in a pregnancy study. CDR3s include the opening cysteine and the closing phenylalanine or tryptophan. The D gene is left open where the match is weak. The size field is filled for only some rows; it gives once, few, many or a size class.

d_gene,v_gene,j_gene,abundance,CDR3nt,CDR3aa
NA,TRBV6-1,TRBJ2-7,NA,TGTGCCAGCAGTGCACAGGGTTGGACCTACGAGCAGTACTTC,CASSAQGWTYEQYF
TRBD1,TRBV6-1,TRBJ1-5,once,TGTGCCAGCAGGTCGGGACAGCCCAATCAGCCCCAGCATTTT,CASRSGQPNQPQHF
NA,TRBV10-1,TRBJ1-1,NA,TGCGCCAGCAGTTTACAGGAGAACACTGAAGCTTTCTTT,CASSLQENTEAFF
NA,TRBV7-2,TRBJ1-2,NA,TGTGCCAGCAGCCGAGCTAACTATGGCTACACCTTC,CASSRANYGYTF
TRBD2,TRBV5-4,TRBJ2-2,NA,TGTGCCAGCAGCTCGGGACTAGCCCCCGGGGAGCTGTTTTTT,CASSSGLAPGELFF
TRBD1,TRBV5-1,TRBJ2-3,NA,TGCGCCAGCAGGCACACAGGGGGCGCGTCAGATACGCAGTATTTT,CASRHTGGASDTQYF
TRBD2,TRBV9,TRBJ2-5,NA,TGTGCCAGCAGCGTAGCTGCTAGCGGGATACAAGAGACCCAGTACTTC,CASSVAASGIQETQYF
TRBD2,TRBV2,TRBJ2-5,NA,TGTGCCAGCAGTGAAGATCGCGGGAGGGAGACCCAGTACTTC,CASSEDRGRETQYF
TRBD1,TRBV6-1,TRBJ1-5,NA,TGTGCCAGCACCCAGGACAGGGGGCACAATCAGCCCCAGCATTTT,CASTQDRGHNQPQHF
NA,TRBV18,TRBJ2-1,NA,TGTGCCAGCTCACCTCAGGGTAGCTCCTACAATGAGCAGTTCTTC,CASSPQGSSYNEQFF
NA,TRBV5-1,TRBJ1-4,NA,TGCGCCAGCAGCTGGTCAGGGGTTACTAATGAAAAACTGTTTTTT,CASSWSGVTNEKLFF
NA,TRBV4-1,TRBJ1-1,NA,TGCGCCAGCAGCCATGTTGCGGTGACAGATCACACTGAAGCTTTCTTT,CASSHVAVTDHTEAFF
NA,TRBV19,TRBJ1-3,NA,TGTGCCAGTAGTATAGCGAGCAGCGGAACTGGAAACACCATATATTTT,CASSIASSGTGNTIYF
NA,TRBV6-5,TRBJ1-1,NA,TGTGCCAGCAGCCCGGACACTCCGAACACTGAAGCTTTCTTT,CASSPDTPNTEAFF
TRBD2,TRBV11-3,TRBJ2-1,NA,TGTGCCAGCAGCTTAGCGACTAGCGGAGAGCAGTTCTTC,CASSLATSGEQFF
NA,TRBV5-4,TRBJ2-7,NA,TGTGCCAGCAGCGCGGACTCGACCTCCTACGAGCAGTACTTC,CASSADSTSYEQYF
NA,TRBV6-6,TRBJ1-1,NA,TGTGCCAGCAGTTGGTCGTACACAGGGAACACTGAAGCTTTCTTT,CASSWSYTGNTEAFF
TRBD1,TRBV11-2,TRBJ1-5,NA,TGTGCCAGCAGTGACAGGGGAAGCAATCAGCCCCAGCATTTT,CASSDRGSNQPQHF
NA,TRBV10-2,TRBJ2-1,NA,TGCGCCAGCAGGGCCCCCGGGAGCTCCTACAATGAGCAGTTCTTC,CASRAPGSSYNEQFF
TRBD2,TRBV7-9,TRBJ2-1,NA,TGTGCCAGCAGCATACTGGGAACTAGCGGGATATCTAATGAGCAGTTCTTC,CASSILGTSGISNEQFF
NA,TRBV6-5,TRBJ1-5,NA,TGTGCCAGCAGTTCGGAGGCAGGGGCCGTTCAGCCCCAGCATTTT,CASSSEAGAVQPQHF
NA,TRBV19,TRBJ2-1,NA,TGTGCCAGTAGCATTCTTACAGGGATAAGGTGGGGTGAGCAGTTCTTC,CASSILTGIRWGEQFF
NA,TRBV5-1,TRBJ2-3,NA,TGCGCCAGCAGTCGGGGGAGCGGGGATACGCAGTATTTT,CASSRGSGDTQYF
TRBD1,TRBV9,TRBJ2-1,NA,TGTGCCAGCAGCGAGGGGACAGGGTTGATTGGCTCCTACAATGAGCAGTTCTTC,CASSEGTGLIGSYNEQFF
TRBD1,TRBV5-1,TRBJ2-3,NA,TGCGCCAGCAGCTATGGGACAGGTAGAAGCACAGATACGCAGTATTTT,CASSYGTGRSTDTQYF
TRBD2,TRBV5-4,TRBJ2-1,NA,TGTGCCAGCAGCCCACTGGGGGGAGGGGACAATGAGCAGTTCTTC,CASSPLGGGDNEQFF
NA,TRBV19,TRBJ2-2,NA,TGTGCCAGTACCAACGGGGTCTTGAACACCGGGGAGCTGTTTTTT,CASTNGVLNTGELFF
NA,TRBV7-8,TRBJ2-7,NA,TGTGCCAGCAGCCCCAAGGGGCAGGGACACTACGAGCAGTACTTC,CASSPKGQGHYEQYF
NA,TRBV19,TRBJ1-2,few,TGTGCCAGTGGAATCGGGACACCTTTCTATGGCTACACCTTC,CASGIGTPFYGYTF
NA,TRBV7-2,TRBJ2-7,NA,TGTGCCAGCAGCTCTAGCTTTATCTACGAGCAGTACTTC,CASSSSFIYEQYF
NA,TRBV4-1,TRBJ2-2,NA,TGCGCCAGCAGCCAAGTTAACCTCAGGCACACCGGGGAGCTGTTTTTT,CASSQVNLRHTGELFF
NA,TRBV5-1,TRBJ1-1,few,TGCGCCAGCAAATCAGGACAACTGAACACTGAAGCTTTCTTT,CASKSGQLNTEAFF
NA,TRBV7-2,TRBJ2-3,NA,TGTGCCAGCAGGTCCCCCAGTTCCCATACGCAGTATTTT,CASRSPSSHTQYF
TRBD1,TRBV30,TRBJ1-2,NA,TGTGCCTGGAGTGCGGGACAGGGTCTTGGCTACACCTTC,CAWSAGQGLGYTF
NA,TRBV9,TRBJ2-1,NA,TGTGCCAGCAGCGAGAATCAGGCTATTCTTTACAATGAGCAGTTCTTC,CASSENQAILYNEQFF
TRBD1,TRBV28,TRBJ1-5,NA,TGTGCCAGCAGTTCAGGGGGCGGCAATCAGCCCCAGCATTTT,CASSSGGGNQPQHF
TRBD2,TRBV18,TRBJ2-7,NA,TGTGCCAGCTCACCACCATCTAGCGGGGGGAGCGAGCAGTACTTC,CASSPPSSGGSEQYF
TRBD2,TRBV7-2,TRBJ2-7,NA,TGTGCCAGCAGCTTTAGGGCGGGAGACGGGCAGTACTTC,CASSFRAGDGQYF
NA,TRBV5-1,TRBJ1-4,once,TGCGCCAGCAGCTTGGATCTGGGAGCGGGGAATGAAAAACTGTTTTTT,CASSLDLGAGNEKLFF
TRBD2,TRBV7-9,TRBJ2-1,once,TGTGCCAGCAGCACAACTAGCGGGAGGGCGAATGAGCAGTTCTTC,CASSTTSGRANEQFF
TRBD1,TRBV5-1,TRBJ2-5,NA,TGCGCCAGCAGCAAACAGGGGGGAGAGACCCAGTACTTC,CASSKQGGETQYF
NA,TRBV4-1,TRBJ1-2,NA,TGCGCCAGCAGCCAAGATTCGACGGGGGTTGGCTACACCTTC,CASSQDSTGVGYTF
TRBD2,TRBV7-9,TRBJ2-5,NA,TGTGCCACCTGGGGGACTAGCGGGAGGGCCCGAGAGACCCAGTACTTC,CATWGTSGRARETQYF
TRBD1,TRBV6-1,TRBJ1-4,NA,TGTGCCAGCTCTTTCCAGGGGGTTATCGGTGAAAAACTGTTTTTT,CASSFQGVIGEKLFF
NA,TRBV19,TRBJ2-1,medium-sized,TGTGCCAGTAGTATTAGCCGCTCTAGCTACAATGAGCAGTTCTTC,CASSISRSSYNEQFF
NA,TRBV5-5,TRBJ1-1,NA,TGTGCCAGCAGCTTCAGCCCCTCAGGGAACACTGAAGCTTTCTTT,CASSFSPSGNTEAFF
NA,TRBV12-5,TRBJ2-1,NA,TGTGCTAGTGGTTGGCACGATGAGCAGTTCTTC,CASGWHDEQFF
NA,TRBV6-8,TRBJ2-6,NA,TGTGCCAGCAGTTGGGGGCCTAGGTACGCTGGGGCCAACGTCCTGACTTTC,CASSWGPRYAGANVLTF
NA,TRBV30,TRBJ1-4,NA,TGTGCCTGGAGTGGGGGGGGTAATGAAAAACTGTTTTTT,CAWSGGGNEKLFF
NA,TRBV7-9,TRBJ1-4,NA,TGTGCCAGCAGCTACAGGACAGATAATGAAAAACTGTTTTTT,CASSYRTDNEKLFF
NA,TRBV19,TRBJ2-3,NA,TGTGCCAGTAGAAAGGAGGGTAGCACAGATACGCAGTATTTT,CASRKEGSTDTQYF
TRBD2,TRBV18,TRBJ2-7,NA,TGTGCCAGCTCACCACAGGCTAGCGGGAGGTCCTACGAGCAGTACTTC,CASSPQASGRSYEQYF
NA,TRBV7-9,TRBJ1-2,NA,TGTGCCAGCAGCCCGGCGGGGGGAAAGGGCTACACCTTC,CASSPAGGKGYTF
NA,TRBV7-2,TRBJ2-3,NA,TGTGCCAGCAGCTTACAGAGGGTAAACACAGATACGCAGTATTTT,CASSLQRVNTDTQYF
NA,TRBV2,TRBJ1-5,NA,TGTGCCAGCATATCGGACAGTAATCAGCCCCAGCATTTT,CASISDSNQPQHF
TRBD1,TRBV5-4,TRBJ2-7,NA,TGTGCCAGCAGCTCCCCAGGGGGAGCTTACGAGCAGTACTTC,CASSSPGGAYEQYF
NA,TRBV2,TRBJ2-5,NA,TGTGCCAGCAGTGGGACTGTGAACCCAGAAGAGACCCAGTACTTC,CASSGTVNPEETQYF
TRBD2,TRBV4-2,TRBJ2-4,few,TGTGCCAGCAGCCAAGATCACCCCTCTAGCGGGACCACCCAGTACTTC,CASSQDHPSSGTTQYF